Listed here are 19 T cell receptor beta chains from one sample, sequenced in a study of cytomegalovirus exposure and HLA in healthy donors. Sequenced by immunoSEQ multiplex PCR; TCRdb stores in-frame clones only, minus some. The repertoire holds fewer than 90,000 clones, 94% seen once, with roughly 2.1% in the top ten. The sequencing sample was made of PBMCs. These receptor sequences come from a woman between 18 and 29 years old in good health and CMV-seronegative.

The chain is built from TRBV6-1 and TRBJ2-2, with 8 bases lining up with TRBD1. The V gene end was trimmed by 11 bases and the J gene end by 3 bases; junction bases not matched to a gene: 8. CDR3 length: 14 amino acids. The germline CDR1 and CDR2 sequences are MNHNS and SASEGT. CDR3 DNA sequence: TGTGCCGGAATGACGGGACAGGACACCGGGGAGCTGTTTTTT. Residues: CAGMTGQDTGELFF.

The rearrangement uses TRBV9 and TRBJ2-5, with a possible D match to TRBD1 (6 bases). With 4 bases removed from V and 5 bases from J, the gap between germline ends came to 30 bases. The CDR3 loop spans 19 amino acids. Germline V gene sequence: CDR1 SGDLS, CDR2 YYNGEE. CDR3 loop: CASSPLSPGEFLLSETQYF. DNA of the CDR3: TGTGCCAGCAGCCCTCTCTCCCCAGGGGAGTTTTTATTGTCGGAGACCCAGTACTTC.

CDR3 nucleotides: TGCGCCAGCAGCCAAGGGACAGCCATTAATTCCTACAATGAGCAGTTCTTC. Translation: CASSQGTAINSYNEQFF. The V gene is TRBV4-3, the J gene TRBJ2-1, with D perhaps matching TRBD1 (6 bases). In germline, CDR1 is LGHNA, CDR2 YSLEER. This CDR3 is built from 17 residues. V lost 1 base, J lost 1 base, and 14 bases lay in between.

The chain carries TRBV11-3 and TRBJ1-1; the D gene is possibly TRBD1 (5 bases). CDR1 and CDR2 (germline): SGHNT, YENEEA. The CDR3 covers 13 residues. V lost 5 bases, J lost 7 bases, and 14 bases lay in between. CDR3 loop: CASSKRDSNEAFF. Here the CDR3 DNA reads TGTGCCAGCAGCAAACGGGACTCCAATGAAGCTTTCTTT.

V usage is TRBV18 and J usage is TRBJ2-1, with TRBD2 matching over 11 bases. Germline V gene lookup returns CDR1 KGHSH and CDR2 LQKENI. The ends lost 0 bases at V and 8 bases at J; junction bases unmatched: 3. This CDR3 region has 15 residues. This CDR3 reads CASSPPSGGAHEQFF. The CDR3 nucleotides are TGTGCCAGCTCACCACCTAGCGGGGGGGCCCATGAGCAGTTCTTC.

The chain links TRBV5-1 to TRBJ2-7; 11 nucleotides agree with TRBD2. Trimming removed 0 bases from V and 6 bases from J; junction bases left unmatched: 5. CDR3 length: 15 residues. Germline loops: CDR1 SGHRS, CDR2 YFSETQ. The chain's CDR3 is CASSLEGLAVGEQYF. Written as DNA, the CDR3 is TGCGCCAGCAGCTTGGAGGGACTAGCGGTTGGCGAGCAGTACTTC.

The V call is TRBV5-4, the J call TRBJ2-1, with 9 bases lining up with TRBD2. CDR3 length equals 15 residues. Trimming removed 3 bases from V and 5 bases from J; junction bases left unmatched: 6. Germline-derived CDR1 and CDR2 are SGHNT and YYREEE (reference sequence). The CDR3 loop reads CASSSSGAFNNEQFF. For the CDR3, the DNA is TGTGCCAGCAGCTCTAGCGGGGCGTTTAACAATGAGCAGTTCTTC.

The gene calls are TRBV2 and TRBJ1-1; TRBD1 is a possible D gene (5 bases). This CDR3 spans 17 amino acids. Germline V gives CDR1 SNHLY, CDR2 FYNNEI. V lost 5 bases and J 5 bases, leaving 24 bases between the germline ends. CDR3 in amino acids: CASSPLGDFLVGTEAFF. CDR3 nucleotides: TGTGCCAGCAGTCCACTTGGGGACTTTCTGGTAGGGACTGAAGCTTTCTTT.

The gene calls are TRBV28 and TRBJ2-3, with TRBD1 matching over 8 bases. After removal of 5 bases from V and 4 bases from J, the junction contained 11 bases not matched to a gene. The length of the CDR3 is 16 residues. Per the germline V gene, CDR1 is MDHEN and CDR2 is SYDVKM. CDR3 in amino acids: CASSTMTGVVSDTQYF. DNA for the CDR3: TGTGCCAGCAGTACAATGACAGGGGTGGTGTCAGATACGCAGTATTTT. The full variable domain, in which reference TRBV28 and TRBJ2-3 provide the parts outside the CDR3, is DVKVTQSSRYLVKRTGEKVFLECVQDMDHENMFWYRQDPGLGLRLIYFSYDVKMKEKGDIPEGYSVSREKKERFSLILESASTNQTSMYLCASSTMTGVVSDTQYFGPGTRLTVL.

This sequence joins TRBV5-8 and TRBJ1-2, with TRBD1 as a possible D gene (5 bases). Trimming took 4 bases from V and 1 from J, leaving 20 bases between them. The CDR3 consists of 17 residues. Germline CDR1 is SGHTS and CDR2 is YDEGEE. The CDR3 sequence: CASSPRGAGSGNYGYTF. CDR3 coding DNA: TGTGCCAGCAGCCCTAGGGGTGCAGGGTCGGGTAACTATGGCTACACCTTC.

The CDR3, as DNA: TGTGCCAGCAGTTACTCGCAGGGGGGAACCTACGAGCAGTACTTC. This sequence encodes CASSYSQGGTYEQYF. This sequence joins TRBV6-5 and TRBJ2-7; TRBD1 might be the D (7 bases). Trimming shortened V by 0 bases and J by 2 bases, and 11 bases separated the two germline ends. This CDR3 has 15 amino acids. The germline V gene has CDR1 MNHEY and CDR2 SVGAGI.

The V and J genes are TRBV11-2 and TRBJ1-2; 7 bases are shared with TRBD1. V was pared by 1 base and J by 7 bases, with 3 bases of the junction left unmatched. Germline V lookup: CDR1 SGHAT, CDR2 FQNNGV. The CDR3 runs 13 residues. In DNA form, the CDR3 reads TGTGCCAGCAGCTTAGTGGCAGGGGGTGGCTACACCTTC. Its protein product is CASSLVAGGGYTF.

This chain joins TRBV5-1 and TRBJ2-7, with D perhaps matching TRBD2 (6 bases). Trimming removed 5 bases from V and 3 bases from J, with 12 bases in between. CDR1 is SGHRS, CDR2 YFSETQ, per germline. The CDR3 loop spans 13 amino acids. This chain's CDR3 is CASSAPGVYEQYF. As DNA, the CDR3 is TGCGCCAGCAGTGCCCCGGGGGTCTACGAGCAGTACTTC. The full variable domain, in which reference TRBV5-1 and TRBJ2-7 provide the parts outside the CDR3, is KAGVTQTPRYLIKTRGQQVTLSCSPISGHRSVSWYQQTPGQGLQFLFEYFSETQRNKGNFPGRFSGRQFSNSRSEMNVSTLELGDSALYLCASSAPGVYEQYFGPGTRLTVT.

The genes are TRBV7-2 and TRBJ2-5; D is ambiguous. Germline assignment: CDR1 SGHTA and CDR2 FQGNSA. V was shortened by 6 bases and J by 1 base, with 12 bases between the two germline ends. CDR3 length: 14 residues. The CDR3 reads CASRQQLSQETQYF. CDR3 coding DNA: TGTGCCAGCAGACAACAGCTCTCCCAAGAGACCCAGTACTTC.

V and J are TRBV27 and TRBJ2-1, with D maybe TRBD2 (5 bases). Trimming stripped 7 bases from V and 5 bases from J, with 27 bases between. The CDR3 runs to 18 residues. Germline V gene sequence: CDR1 MNHEY, CDR2 SMNVEV (reference sequence). The CDR3 bases are TGTGCCAGCATCATTAGCGCTAGGTGGGTGCTGGAGGACAATGAGCAGTTCTTC. It codes for CASIISARWVLEDNEQFF.

J is TRBJ2-2 and V is TRBV29-1; the D is unclear. The length of the CDR3 is 11 residues. V was shortened by 5 bases and J by 3 bases, with 4 bases between the two germline ends. Per germline, CDR1 SQVTM and CDR2 ANQGSEA. The CDR3 DNA reads as TGCAGCGTTCATGACACCGGGGAGCTGTTTTTT. This codes for CSVHDTGELFF.

The chain is built from TRBV6-6 and TRBJ1-6, with D maybe TRBD1 (6 bases). Germline V CDR1 and CDR2: MNHNY, SVGAGI (reference sequence). Trimming stripped 4 bases from V and 8 bases from J, with 12 bases between. The length of the CDR3 is 14 residues. CDR3 DNA: TGTGCCAGCAGTTTACAGGGAAAGGATTCACCCCTCCACTTT. As protein: CASSLQGKDSPLHF.

The chain joins TRBV6-5 to TRBJ1-6; D unresolved. V was pared by 4 bases and J by 12 bases, with 16 bases between. Germline V CDR1 and CDR2: MNHEY, SVGAGI. The CDR3 totals 14 residues. This chain's CDR3 is CASSSAGKGQPLHF. In nucleotides, the CDR3 is TGTGCCAGCAGTTCAGCCGGGAAAGGTCAACCCCTCCACTTT.

The chain has TRBV29-1 and TRBJ2-3; D perhaps matches TRBD1 (5 bases). CDR1 is SQVTM, CDR2 ANQGSEA, per germline. V was cut by 3 bases and J by 2 bases, with 12 bases left in between. The CDR3 covers 14 residues. CDR3 residues: CSVDGGANTDTQYF. The DNA for the CDR3 is TGCAGCGTTGACGGTGGGGCAAACACAGATACGCAGTATTTT.